Following are 10 T cell receptor beta chains from one sample sequenced in a study of cytomegalovirus exposure and HLA in healthy donors. 60 Vbeta and 13 Jbeta primers were used in PCR. Profiling relied on immunoSEQ multiplex PCR, and the TCRdb table lists in-frame clones only, not all of them. The sample contains 180,000 or so clones, 8.5% to 10% of which appear only once. The sample taken for sequencing was PBMCs. The receptors stem from a woman aged 25 to 39 in good health and CMV-seropositive.

The V gene is TRBV25-1, the J gene TRBJ1-2, with no clear D. Germline V CDR1 and CDR2: MGHDK, SYGVNS. CDR3 size: 15 residues. The V end lost 3 bases, the J end lost 8 bases, and 19 bases lay between the germline ends. The CDR3 DNA reads TGTGCCAGCAGTGACGATAGTTTCCCCCGCGGGGGCTACACCTTC. Translation: CASSDDSFPRGGYTF.

This clone has a handful of counts. The chain uses TRBV9 and TRBJ1-2; a weak D match, TRBD1 (5 bases). The germline gives CDR1 SGDLS, CDR2 YYNGEE. V lost 0 bases, J lost 6 bases, and 15 bases lay in between. This CDR3 comprises 15 residues. CDR3 amino acids: CASSVVTAQGHGYTF. CDR3 sequence (DNA): TGTGCCAGCAGCGTAGTGACCGCTCAGGGCCATGGCTACACCTTC.

The chain recombines TRBV6-1 with TRBJ2-7; 9 positions agree with TRBD1. The germline V gene has CDR1 MNHNS and CDR2 SASEGT. J lost 7 bases, V lost 9 bases, and 7 bases had no gene match. The CDR3 covers 12 residues. The CDR3, as DNA: TGTGCCAGAAGGGACAGGGTGGATGAGCAGTACTTC. Amino acid sequence: CARRDRVDEQYF.

In its sample, this clone was seen a few times. CDR3 amino acids: CASSMGLAGGEVEQFF. The CDR3 DNA is TGCGCCAGCAGCATGGGACTAGCGGGGGGCGAGGTCGAGCAGTTCTTC. The chain joins TRBV5-1 to TRBJ2-1, with 15 bases fitting TRBD2. Trimming removed 4 bases from V and 10 bases from J; junction bases left unmatched: 9. Germline V lookup: CDR1 SGHRS, CDR2 YFSETQ. The CDR3 extends over 16 amino acids. The whole variable domain, remainder taken from reference TRBV5-1 and TRBJ2-1, is KAGVTQTPRYLIKTRGQQVTLSCSPISGHRSVSWYQQTPGQGLQFLFEYFSETQRNKGNFPGRFSGRQFSNSRSEMNVSTLELGDSALYLCASSMGLAGGEVEQFFGPGTRLTVL.

This clone came up a few times. The chain combines TRBV5-1 with TRBJ2-3; TRBD2 matches 10 bases. Germline lookup yields CDR1 SGHRS and CDR2 YFSETQ. Losses at the gene ends were 0 bases for V and 4 bases for J; bases not matched to a gene: 8. The CDR3 contains 17 residues. The CDR3 sequence: CASSLEGASGSPDTQYF. CDR3 coding DNA: TGCGCCAGCAGCTTGGAGGGGGCTAGCGGGAGCCCAGATACGCAGTATTTT.

A few counts support this clone. The V call is TRBV11-3, the J call TRBJ2-5; tentative D call: TRBD1 (5 bases). V was trimmed by 2 bases and J by 5 bases, leaving 12 bases between them. Germline V lookup: CDR1 SGHNT, CDR2 YENEEA. This CDR3 spans 14 amino acids. In nucleotides, the CDR3 is TGTGCCAGCAGCTTACGGTCAGGGCGGGAGACCCAGTACTTC. As protein: CASSLRSGRETQYF.

This clone was observed a few times. CDR3 residues: CASSYDAGGDTGELFF. CDR3 bases: TGTGCCAGCAGTTACGACGCGGGGGGCGACACCGGGGAGCTGTTTTTT. The chain carries TRBV6-5 and TRBJ2-2; 8 positions match TRBD2. The germline CDR1 and CDR2 sequences are MNHEY and SVGAGI. CDR3 length: 16 amino acids. The ends lost 2 bases at V and 3 bases at J; junction bases unmatched: 5.

V gene TRBV7-6 combines with J gene TRBJ2-1; no definite D call. Germline CDR1 and CDR2: SGHVS and FNYEAQ. This CDR3 comprises 13 residues. The V and J ends lost 5 bases and 3 bases respectively, with 8 bases between them. The CDR3 nucleotides are TGTGCCAGCAGCGAACAACGCTACAATGAGCAGTTCTTC. Translated: CASSEQRYNEQFF.

The chain links TRBV25-1 to TRBJ2-7; the match to TRBD2 covers 8 bases. The CDR3 contains 14 residues. Germline assignment: CDR1 MGHDK and CDR2 SYGVNS. V lost 4 bases and J lost 3; bases outside the gene matches: 5. The CDR3 region is CASSGAGDLYEQYF. The CDR3 DNA is TGTGCCAGCAGTGGAGCGGGAGATCTCTACGAGCAGTACTTC.

This clone was seen a few times. CDR3 sequence reads: CASRVTGSAYEQYF. The DNA for the CDR3 is TGCGCCAGCAGAGTGACGGGGTCCGCCTACGAGCAGTACTTC. V gene TRBV10-2 combines with J gene TRBJ2-7; D may be TRBD2 (5 bases). Trimming cost V 6 bases and J 2 bases, with 14 bases left between them. The CDR3 is 14 residues long. Per germline, CDR1 WSHSY and CDR2 SAAADI.